A single T cell receptor (beta chain) is shown here with its context. The data were taken from a study of immune evolution from preneoplasia to lung adenocarcinoma. This CDR3 spans 15 amino acids. Germline V gene data show CDR1 as SGHDT and CDR2 as YYEEEE. V was pared by 5 bases and J by 0 bases, with 11 bases between. Sequencing used immunoSEQ multiplex PCR; TCRdb keeps in-frame clones, though not all of them. The profile covers about 14,000 clones, with roughly 80% appearing a single time and 4% to 5% taken by the ten largest. Sample: FFPE minimally invasive lung adenocarcinoma tissue. The origin of this receptor is a person in their 70s with lung adenocarcinoma. The V gene is TRBV5-6, the J gene TRBJ2-2, with D uncertain. The CDR3 region has the DNA TGTGCCAGCAGTGTCGGTCTAGCGAACACCGGGGAGCTGTTTTTT. Its translation is CASSVGLANTGELFF.